Each of the 26 T cell receptor beta chains below was sequenced from the same sample in a study of PD-L1 blockade in urothelial cancer. The method was immunoSEQ multiplex PCR; TCRdb's version includes in-frame clones alone and lacks a portion of them. The data show 45,000 to 60,000 clones, with over 75% seen just once and 5.5% to 7.5% held by the top ten. The sample was PBMCs, taken around atezolizumab (anti-PD-L1) treatment. These receptors were taken from a man in his forties with urothelial cancer.

J is TRBJ1-2 and V is TRBV18, with 7 bases identical to TRBD1. The CDR3 is 13 amino acids. V trimming: 5 bases; J trimming: 2 bases; junction bases outside the gene matches: 2. Germline CDR1 KGHSH, CDR2 LQKENI. CDR3 DNA sequence: TGTGCCAGCTCAGAAGGGGGCAACTATGGCTACACCTTC. It codes for CASSEGGNYGYTF.

This clone was seen once. The V and J genes are TRBV28 and TRBJ2-7; 11 nucleotides line up with TRBD1. The germline V gene encodes CDR1 MDHEN and CDR2 SYDVKM. With V trimmed by 6 bases and J by 6 bases, 10 bases remained unmatched. This CDR3 region has 15 residues. CDR3 sequence: CASSRTGTGGFEQYF. The CDR3 nucleotides are TGTGCCAGCAGCCGAACCGGGACAGGGGGGTTCGAGCAGTACTTC.

This sequence joins TRBV9 and TRBJ1-4; no reliable D call. The CDR3 extends over 15 amino acids. The germline V and J ends were trimmed by 0 bases and 0 bases, with 6 bases remaining between them. CDR1 and CDR2 from the germline V gene are SGDLS and YYNGEE. CDR3 in amino acids: CASSVAEATNEKLFF. For the CDR3, the DNA is TGTGCCAGCAGCGTAGCGGAGGCAACTAATGAAAAACTGTTTTTT.

The chain couples TRBV6-6 to TRBJ1-3; TRBD1 is a possible D gene (6 bases). Looked up from germline, CDR1 is MNHNY and CDR2 is SVGAGI (reference sequence). This CDR3 is 16 amino acids long. Between the trimmed V and J ends, which lost 2 bases and 0 bases, there was a span of 11 bases. CDR3 nucleotides: TGTGCCAGCAGTTACGCTGGGACAACCTCTGGAAACACCATATATTTT. This sequence encodes CASSYAGTTSGNTIYF.

This sequence joins TRBV5-1 and TRBJ2-5; a weak D match, TRBD2 (5 bases). This CDR3 is 14 amino acids long. Looked up from germline, CDR1 is SGHRS and CDR2 is YFSETQ. With 2 bases removed from V and 3 bases from J, the gap between germline ends came to 11 bases. The chain's CDR3 is CASSFRRAEETQYF. In DNA form, the CDR3 reads TGCGCCAGCAGCTTCCGGCGGGCAGAAGAGACCCAGTACTTC.

The chain is built from TRBV4-1 and TRBJ1-4; no reliable D call. Trimming left V 1 base short and J 0 bases short, with 9 bases between. Germline V gene lookup returns CDR1 MGHRA and CDR2 YSYEKL. This CDR3 comprises 16 residues. The CDR3 DNA sequence: TGCGCCAGCAGCCAAGGCGAGCTTGCAACTAATGAAAAACTGTTTTTT. This encodes CASSQGELATNEKLFF.

This clone was found once. This sequence joins TRBV30 and TRBJ1-1; the match to TRBD1 covers 7 bases. Germline lookup yields CDR1 GTSNPN and CDR2 SVGIG (reference sequence). V was clipped by 3 bases and J by 10 bases; unmatched bases: 17. The CDR3 is made up of 15 amino acids. The CDR3 region is CAWRTPQTGSRGAFF. As DNA, the CDR3 is TGTGCCTGGAGAACCCCCCAGACAGGGTCCAGGGGAGCTTTCTTT.

J is TRBJ1-3 and V is TRBV19; D gene unclear. The germline gives CDR1 LNHDA, CDR2 SQIVND (reference sequence). The CDR3 is made up of 16 amino acids. V lost 3 bases, J lost 2 bases, and 14 bases lay in between. The CDR3 coding sequence is TGTGCCAGTAGTATTCTCCCTGGCAGGACTGGAAACACCATATATTTT. Amino acid sequence: CASSILPGRTGNTIYF.

The chain has TRBV7-2 and TRBJ2-2, with 7 nucleotides matching TRBD1. Germline CDR1 reads SGHTA; CDR2 reads FQGNSA. The V segment lost 4 bases and the J segment 9 bases; nucleotides outside the gene matches: 11. CDR3 length equals 15 residues. The CDR3 sequence: CASSSTTGSARELFF. The CDR3 DNA is TGTGCCAGCAGCTCTACGACAGGGTCGGCGAGGGAGCTGTTTTTT.

The chain uses TRBV6-5 and TRBJ1-5, with 9 bases aligning to TRBD1. This CDR3 is 14 amino acids long. The germline gives CDR1 MNHEY, CDR2 SVGAGI. V shed 4 bases and J 8 bases; nucleotides not matched to a gene: 6. The CDR3 loop is CASSFQQGAEPQHF. The DNA for the CDR3 is TGTGCCAGCAGTTTTCAACAGGGGGCCGAGCCCCAGCATTTT.

The chain combines TRBV11-2 with TRBJ1-3; weak D call: TRBD1 (6 bases). The CDR3 has 14 amino acids. V gave up 5 bases and J gave up 3 bases, with 11 bases separating them. Germline V gene lookup returns CDR1 SGHAT and CDR2 FQNNGV. CDR3 sequence (DNA): TGTGCCAGCAGCAACTACAGGGATGGAAACACCATATATTTT. It specifies CASSNYRDGNTIYF.

The chain uses TRBV5-1 and TRBJ2-1, with 10 bases identical to TRBD1. This CDR3 comprises 16 residues. Germline assignment: CDR1 SGHRS and CDR2 YFSETQ. The trim removed 1 base at V and 7 bases at J, leaving 8 bases unmatched. CDR3 bases: TGCGCCAGCAGCTTGAGGGCGACAGGGGGCTTTAATGAGCAGTTCTTC. This codes for CASSLRATGGFNEQFF.

The J gene is TRBJ1-2, the V gene TRBV19, with 8 bases fitting TRBD1. Per germline, CDR1 LNHDA and CDR2 SQIVND (reference sequence). CDR3 length: 14 residues. Trimming took 6 bases from V and 8 from J; bases not matched to a gene: 11. CDR3 region: CASRVGQGVSGYTF. The CDR3 coding sequence is TGTGCCAGTAGGGTAGGACAGGGAGTAAGCGGCTACACCTTC.

The chain combines TRBV10-2 with TRBJ2-4; weak D call: TRBD1 (5 bases). The CDR3 totals 14 residues. V lost 11 bases to trimming and J lost 0 bases, with 14 bases between them. Germline CDR1 reads WSHSY; CDR2 reads SAAADI. The CDR3 sequence: CAASQGRAKNIQYF. The CDR3, as DNA: TGCGCCGCGTCCCAGGGCCGAGCCAAAAACATTCAGTACTTC.

The CDR3 sequence is CASSLAGTTNEQFF. As DNA, the CDR3 is TGCGCCAGCAGCCTCGCCGGGACTACAAATGAGCAGTTCTTC. V usage is TRBV4-3 and J usage is TRBJ2-1, with TRBD2 identical over 7 bases. V was pared by 4 bases and J by 7 bases, with 7 bases of the junction left unmatched. This CDR3 spans 14 amino acids. CDR1 and CDR2 from the germline V gene are LGHNA and YSLEER.

The sample holds one count of this clone. The chain combines TRBV5-1 with TRBJ2-1; 8 bases are a match to TRBD2. CDR1 and CDR2 from the germline V gene are SGHRS and YFSETQ. The trim removed 4 bases at V and 5 bases at J, leaving 8 bases unmatched. The length of the CDR3 is 15 residues. CDR3 in amino acids: CASSASGSSDNEQFF. The CDR3 region has the DNA TGCGCCAGCAGCGCGAGCGGGAGTTCTGACAATGAGCAGTTCTTC.

V usage is TRBV28 and J usage is TRBJ1-5; D not resolved. CDR1 is MDHEN and CDR2 is SYDVKM in the germline V gene. Trimming left V 4 bases short and J 0 bases short, with 4 bases between. The CDR3 has 13 amino acids. The CDR3 region is CASSSNSNQPQHF. Here the CDR3 DNA reads TGTGCCAGCAGTTCAAATAGCAATCAGCCCCAGCATTTT.

This chain joins TRBV29-1 and TRBJ2-5, with 11 bases fitting TRBD1. Trimming cost V 4 bases and J 4 bases; bases outside gene matches: 5. The germline CDR1 and CDR2 sequences are SQVTM and ANQGSEA. This CDR3 has 14 amino acids. The CDR3: CSVGTGGLGETQYF. The CDR3 region has the DNA TGCAGCGTTGGGACAGGGGGCTTGGGAGAGACCCAGTACTTC.

The chain combines TRBV7-2 with TRBJ2-3, with D perhaps matching TRBD1 (6 bases). Trimming pared 9 bases from V and 2 bases from J, leaving 15 bases between. The length of the CDR3 is 14 residues. Per germline, CDR1 SGHTA and CDR2 FQGNSA. This CDR3 reads CASIRDTLTDTQYF. CDR3 DNA: TGTGCCAGTATCCGGGACACACTCACAGATACGCAGTATTTT.

The CDR3 spells CASSPSTESLGEQFF. CDR3 nucleotide sequence: TGTGCCAGCAGCCCTTCAACGGAGAGCCTTGGTGAGCAGTTCTTC. The gene calls are TRBV7-2 and TRBJ2-1; D not certain. The CDR3 is 15 amino acids. Trimming removed 5 bases at V and 9 bases at J, with 20 bases between. Germline values: CDR1 SGHTA, CDR2 FQGNSA. The full variable domain, with the rest looked up from reference TRBV7-2 and TRBJ2-1, is GAGVSQSPSNKVTEKGKDVELRCDPISGHTALYWYRQSLGQGLEFLIYFQGNSAPDKSGLPSDRFSAERTGGSVSTLTIQRTQQEDSAVYLCASSPSTESLGEQFFGPGTRLTVL.

This clone was picked up a small number of times. This chain connects TRBV30 to TRBJ1-4, with TRBD1 matching 10 bases. V lost 0 bases and J lost 8; bases outside the gene matches: 9. In germline, CDR1 is GTSNPN, CDR2 SVGIG (reference sequence). This CDR3 is 16 amino acids long. CDR3 nucleotides: TGTGCCTGGAGTGTAGGGGACAGGGGACGGAAGGAAAAACTGTTTTTT. Translating gives CAWSVGDRGRKEKLFF.

This clone has only one observation. The V and J genes are TRBV29-1 and TRBJ2-1, with 11 bases that match TRBD2. V shed 4 bases, J shed 9 bases, and the junction held 8 bases outside the gene matches. CDR3 length: 14 amino acids. Germline V gene data show CDR1 as SQVTM and CDR2 as ANQGSEA. CDR3 bases: TGCAGCGTTGCGTTGATAGCGGGAGGGGCTGAGCAGTTCTTC. It specifies CSVALIAGGAEQFF.

The V call is TRBV4-1, the J call TRBJ2-6; D gene ambiguous. Germline values: CDR1 MGHRA, CDR2 YSYEKL. CDR3 length: 15 residues. V lost 4 bases and J lost 0, with 7 bases in between. The CDR3 coding sequence is TGCGCCAGCAGCCCTCACACCTCTGGGGCCAACGTCCTGACTTTC. It is translated as CASSPHTSGANVLTF.

The rearrangement uses TRBV6-6 and TRBJ2-1; 9 bases are a match to TRBD1. This CDR3 is 15 amino acids long. Trimming cost V 6 bases and J 3 bases; bases outside gene matches: 6. Germline V gene sequence: CDR1 MNHNY, CDR2 SVGAGI (reference sequence). CDR3 amino acids: CASSPGDRVYNEQFF. In DNA form, the CDR3 reads TGTGCCAGCAGCCCAGGGGACAGGGTCTACAATGAGCAGTTCTTC.

This chain connects TRBV28 to TRBJ2-1, with D tentatively TRBD1 (6 bases). V was clipped by 6 bases and J by 2 bases, with 8 bases between them. Looked up from germline, CDR1 is MDHEN and CDR2 is SYDVKM. This CDR3 contains 13 residues. CDR3 in amino acids: CASSGTPYNEQFF. The CDR3 coding sequence is TGTGCCAGCAGCGGGACACCCTACAATGAGCAGTTCTTC. The variable domain in full, completed from reference TRBV28 and TRBJ2-1, reads DVKVTQSSRYLVKRTGEKVFLECVQDMDHENMFWYRQDPGLGLRLIYFSYDVKMKEKGDIPEGYSVSREKKERFSLILESASTNQTSMYLCASSGTPYNEQFFGPGTRLTVL.

The chain links TRBV9 to TRBJ2-1; 8 positions agree with TRBD2. There are 16 residues in the CDR3. Germline V gene lookup returns CDR1 SGDLS and CDR2 YYNGEE. V was clipped by 0 bases and J by 8 bases; unmatched bases: 10. The CDR3 DNA sequence: TGTGCCAGCAGCGTAGATATACTAGCGGTTACGGATGAGCAGTTCTTC. This translates into CASSVDILAVTDEQFF.